This T cell receptor (beta chain) was profiled in a study of human T cells and chemical hapten exposure. Study-wide context: Patients' scalps got diphenylcyclopropenone weekly throughout the approximately 24-week study. General observations from the study: Once DPC sensitization occurred, TCRs above 1 in 1000 frequency showed no change.

With V trimmed by 3 bases and J by 3 bases, 3 bases remained unmatched. CDR3 length equals 15 residues. Germline lookup yields CDR1 SGDLS and CDR2 YYNGEE. TCRdb reprocessed the RACE reads via MiXCR and lists one record per CDR3 protein. This table has 250,000 to 300,000 distinct CDR3 sequences, approximately 7.5% appearing once. As regards this clonotype: Antigen: not known.

Time point meaning: pre-sensitization, week 0. As for treatment: therapeutic diphenylcyclopropenone sensitization with weekly scalp DPC. The study drew its donors from alopecia patients who were 18 to 70 years old and suitable for DPC. Whole blood that had not been fractionated was the source of extracted total RNA. Sequencing used whole blood, obtained in connection with sensitization to the hapten diphenylcyclopropenone (DPC). This sequence joins TRBV9 and TRBJ2-7, with 13 nucleotides matching TRBD2. The sequence was obtained from a man between 18 and 29 years old with alopecia areata. Some clones in this sample may be carry-over from other donors' samples. CDR3 in amino acids: CASSEGLAGYYEQYF. The CDR3 coding sequence is TGTGCCAGCAGCGAGGGACTAGCGGGGTACTACGAGCAGTACTTC.